The 13 T cell receptor beta chains below all came from one sample that was sequenced in a study of T cell repertoires in aging, cancer and after chemotherapy. The template was genomic DNA from peripheral blood, not RNA. TRB rearrangements spanning V, D and J were amplified using mixed TRB-A/B primers. TCRdb itself ran the multiplex PCR reads through MiXCR, one entry per CDR3 protein. The sample records fewer than 2,500 distinct CDR3 sequences, roughly a quarter being singletons. Sequencing used blood. The receptors stem from a human donor with a solid tumor.

Note on this clonotype: A much larger clone is a single base away; this may be a read error. This sequence joins TRBV4-3 and TRBJ1-6; D gene uncertain. The CDR3 has 15 residues. Germline CDR1 reads LGHNA; CDR2 reads YSLEER. The CDR3 loop reads CASSQELNRASPLNF. The CDR3 DNA sequence: TGCGCCAGCAGCCAAGAACTAAACCGCGCTTCACCCCTCAACTTT.

The chain joins TRBV6-2 or TRBV6-3 to TRBJ2-3; the D gene is possibly TRBD2 (6 bases). CDR3 size: 13 residues. The V end lost 5 bases, the J end lost 2 bases, and 8 bases lay between the germline ends. Looked up from germline, CDR1 is MNHEY and CDR2 is SVGEGT. CDR3 bases: TGTGCCAGCAGTCGGAGGGACACAGATACGCAGTATTTT. Its translation: CASSRRDTDTQYF.

By sample fraction, this clonotype is large. The V gene is TRBV6-5, the J gene TRBJ2-6; D is undetermined. The CDR3 sequence is 13 residues long. Between the trimmed V and J ends, which lost 6 bases and 0 bases, there was a span of 3 bases. Germline-derived CDR1 and CDR2 are MNHEY and SVGAGI. In DNA, the CDR3 is TGTGCCAGCAGGGACTCTGGGGCCAACGTCCTGACTTTC. It encodes CASRDSGANVLTF.

This clonotype came up a few times. In nucleotides, the CDR3 is TGTGCCAGCAGCCAATATGGACAGGGAGGCTATGGCTACACCTTC. Translated, it gives CASSQYGQGGYGYTF. The rearrangement uses TRBV6-5 and TRBJ1-2; TRBD1 matches at 8 bases. Unmatched junction bases numbered 10, after V lost 6 bases and J lost 4 bases. The V gene's germline CDR1 is MNHEY and CDR2 SVGAGI. This CDR3 has 15 residues.

A word on this clonotype: One base away lies a much larger clone, so this may be a sequencing read error. The chain uses TRBV6-5 and TRBJ2-1, with D possibly being TRBD1 (7 bases). The germline V gene has CDR1 MNHEY and CDR2 SVGAGI. The CDR3 consists of 17 residues. In DNA form, the CDR3 reads TGTGCCAGCAGTTACTCCCCCCCAGGGGGGATCTACAATGGGCAGTTCTTC. Translation: CASSYSPPGGIYNGQFF.

This clonotype is labeled hyperexpanded. The rearrangement joins TRBV6-5 to TRBJ2-2; no clear D gene. The CDR3 extends over 12 amino acids. Trimming took 3 bases from V and 6 from J, leaving 5 bases between them. The germline gives CDR1 MNHEY, CDR2 SVGAGI. CDR3 residues: CASSYRPGELFF. DNA of the CDR3: TGTGCCAGCAGTTATCGTCCCGGGGAGCTGTTTTTT.

This clonotype was counted a single time. The CDR3: CSASTAVPLRGNQPQHF. CDR3 bases: TGCAGTGCTAGCACCGCGGTGCCCCTAAGAGGCAATCAGCCCCAGCATTTT. The V gene is TRBV20-1, the J gene TRBJ1-5; D not resolved. V was clipped by 3 bases and J by 2 bases, with 20 bases between them. Germline V gene sequence: CDR1 DFQATT, CDR2 SNEGSKA (reference sequence). CDR3 length: 17 amino acids.

This clonotype is classed as medium-sized (0.01 to 0.1%). CDR3 sequence reads: CASSGRWADRGYEQYF. CDR3 nucleotides: TGTGCCAGCAGCGGCCGTTGGGCGGACAGGGGTTACGAGCAGTACTTC. This rearrangement joins TRBV6-2 or TRBV6-3 to TRBJ2-7; TRBD1 matches 9 bases. Germline CDR1 is MNHEY and CDR2 is SVGEGT. The J segment lost 4 bases and the V segment lost 6 bases, leaving 13 bases of the junction unmatched. This CDR3 is 16 amino acids long.

By share, this clonotype ranks as medium-sized. The gene calls are TRBV27 and TRBJ2-1, with D perhaps TRBD1 or TRBD2 (5 bases each). Trimming took 5 bases from V and 3 from J, leaving 17 bases between them. Germline CDR1 is MNHEY and CDR2 is SMNVEV (reference sequence). The CDR3 is 16 amino acids. This CDR3 is CASSPSGTIFYNEQFF. CDR3 bases: TGTGCCAGCAGTCCGTCGGGGACGATTTTCTACAATGAGCAGTTCTTC.

In its sample, this clonotype is medium-sized. The chain couples TRBV6-5 to TRBJ1-6; D ambiguous. Germline assignment: CDR1 MNHEY and CDR2 SVGAGI. V lost 1 base and J 2 bases, leaving 9 bases between the germline ends. The CDR3 length is 16 residues. The CDR3 nucleotides read TGTGCCAGCAGTTACTTAGAACCTCCCTATAATTCACCCCTCCACTTT. This translates into CASSYLEPPYNSPLHF.

This clonotype is categorized as medium-sized. The rearrangement links TRBV6-5 to TRBJ1-1; D may be TRBD1 (5 bases). This CDR3 comprises 14 residues. Germline lookup yields CDR1 MNHEY and CDR2 SVGAGI. Trimming took 6 bases from V and 0 from J, leaving 11 bases between them. CDR3 region: CASSRDSMNTEAFF. CDR3 nucleotide sequence: TGTGCCAGCAGCCGAGACAGTATGAACACTGAAGCTTTCTTT.

The table lists this clonotype with a few counts. The CDR3 coding sequence is TGTGCCAGCAGTTTCTCAGAGAACACTGAAGCTTTCTTT. Translated, it gives CASSFSENTEAFF. The V and J genes are TRBV12-3 or TRBV12-4 and TRBJ1-1; D is ambiguous. V lost 3 bases, J lost 1 base, and 6 bases lay in between. This CDR3 is 13 amino acids long.

V gene TRBV20-1 combines with J gene TRBJ2-4, with D possibly matching TRBD1 (5 bases). Trimming removed 5 bases from V and 3 bases from J, with 8 bases in between. This CDR3 comprises 12 residues. CDR1 is DFQATT and CDR2 is SNEGSKA in the germline V gene (reference sequence). CDR3 protein: CSAPQGKNIQYF. CDR3 DNA sequence: TGCAGTGCTCCCCAGGGCAAAAACATTCAGTACTTC.